The 13 T cell receptor beta chains reported below all come from one sample, sequenced in a study of blood T cell repertoires in COVID-19. Using immunoSEQ multiplex PCR, the repertoire was profiled, and TCRdb retains in-frame clones only, with some absent. The sample lists about 180,000 clones, over 75% seen once, with around a sixth in the top ten. The sample comprised peripheral blood. These receptor sequences come from a person aged 70 to 85 with COVID-19, enrolled during active disease.

The V call is TRBV27, the J call TRBJ1-6; 8 bases map to TRBD1. CDR1 is MNHEY and CDR2 is SMNVEV in the germline V gene (reference sequence). Trimming cost V 8 bases and J 6 bases; bases outside gene matches: 6. This CDR3 contains 14 residues. The CDR3 reads CASSLGQGNSPLHF. CDR3 coding DNA: TGTGCCAGCTCGCTCGGACAGGGTAATTCACCCCTCCACTTT.

The J gene is TRBJ2-3, the V gene TRBV7-9; 14 nucleotides align to TRBD2. Germline V CDR1 and CDR2: SEHNR, FQNEAQ (reference sequence). CDR3 size: 18 residues. CDR3 in amino acids: CATPRLTGTSGGADTQYF. CDR3 nucleotides: TGTGCTACCCCGCGGCTGACCGGGACTAGCGGGGGAGCAGATACGCAGTATTTT.

The V call is TRBV28, the J call TRBJ2-4; the D gene is possibly TRBD1 (6 bases). Trimming pared 5 bases from V and 9 bases from J, leaving 14 bases between. The germline gives CDR1 MDHEN, CDR2 SYDVKM. This CDR3 is built from 13 residues. The chain's CDR3 is CASSTQGLSIQYF. The CDR3 DNA reads as TGTGCCAGCAGTACACAGGGATTGAGCATTCAGTACTTC.

This rearrangement joins TRBV28 to TRBJ1-5; weak D call: TRBD1 (6 bases). Trimming removed 6 bases from V and 9 bases from J, with 18 bases in between. This CDR3 has 14 amino acids. The germline gives CDR1 MDHEN, CDR2 SYDVKM. CDR3 bases: TGTGCCAGCAGCAGCCGGGAGGGACATCGGCCCCAGCATTTT. It is translated as CASSSREGHRPQHF.

The CDR3 DNA is TGTGCCAGCAGCCAAGTCTCTTTCGGGGAGCTGTTTTTT. Protein product: CASSQVSFGELFF. J is TRBJ2-2 and V is TRBV14; D is ambiguous. The V and J ends lost 1 base and 7 bases respectively, with 7 bases between them. Germline CDR1 reads SGHDN; CDR2 reads FVKESK. The CDR3 consists of 13 residues.

The V call is TRBV27, the J call TRBJ1-1; 8 nucleotides agree with TRBD1. The CDR3 is 15 amino acids. J gave up 4 bases and V 6 bases, and 10 bases lay outside the gene matches. Per the germline V gene, CDR1 is MNHEY and CDR2 is SMNVEV (reference sequence). For the CDR3, the DNA is TGTGCCAGCAGCCCACAGGGGGGCCAAGGCACTGAAGCTTTCTTT. Translation gives CASSPQGGQGTEAFF.

V usage is TRBV12-3 or TRBV12-4 and J usage is TRBJ2-1, with D maybe TRBD2 (6 bases). The length of the CDR3 is 13 residues. The V end lost 5 bases, the J end lost 4 bases, and 9 bases lay between the germline ends. For the CDR3, the DNA is TGTGCCAGCAGTCGGGGAGGATACAATGAGCAGTTCTTC. This gives the protein CASSRGGYNEQFF.

The chain couples TRBV2 to TRBJ2-5, with 9 bases fitting TRBD2. CDR3 size: 15 residues. After removal of 8 bases from V and 4 bases from J, the junction contained 11 bases not matched to a gene. Germline V gives CDR1 SNHLY, CDR2 FYNNEI. The CDR3: CASGQDLSGGETQYF. CDR3 sequence (DNA): TGTGCCAGCGGACAGGATCTTAGCGGGGGAGAGACCCAGTACTTC.

This chain joins TRBV30 and TRBJ2-2; 10 positions match TRBD1. Trimming removed 2 bases from V and 6 bases from J; junction bases left unmatched: 6. The CDR3 is 15 residues long. Germline-derived CDR1 and CDR2 are GTSNPN and SVGIG (reference sequence). CDR3 sequence reads: CAWSRGQGVSGELFF. In DNA, the CDR3 is TGTGCCTGGAGTCGCGGACAGGGGGTTTCCGGGGAGCTGTTTTTT. The full variable domain, with the rest looked up from reference TRBV30 and TRBJ2-2, is SQTIHQWPATLVQPVGSPLSLECTVEGTSNPNLYWYRQAAGRGLQLLFYSVGIGQISSEVPQNLSASRPQDRQFILSSKKLLLSDSGFYLCAWSRGQGVSGELFFGEGSRLTVL.

The V call is TRBV2, the J call TRBJ1-2; TRBD1 might be the D (5 bases). The length of the CDR3 is 14 residues. Germline lookup yields CDR1 SNHLY and CDR2 FYNNEI. Deletions cut 7 bases from V and 0 bases from J, with 12 bases between. Here the CDR3 reads CASTMRQSNYGYTF. In nucleotides, the CDR3 is TGTGCCAGCACTATGAGACAGTCTAACTATGGCTACACCTTC.

This clone was detected a few times. This chain joins TRBV6-1 and TRBJ2-3, with D uncertain. V lost 2 bases and J lost 1, with 16 bases in between. The germline gives CDR1 MNHNS, CDR2 SASEGT. CDR3 length: 17 residues. CDR3 DNA: TGTGCCAGCAGTGAACGGCAGACACCAAGCCGCACAGATACGCAGTATTTT. Its protein product is CASSERQTPSRTDTQYF.

This sequence joins TRBV2 and TRBJ2-3, with TRBD1 matching over 8 bases. This CDR3 comprises 14 residues. V shed 4 bases, J shed 3 bases, and the junction held 3 bases outside the gene matches. Germline lookup yields CDR1 SNHLY and CDR2 FYNNEI. This CDR3 is CASSADRGTDTQYF. The CDR3 DNA reads as TGTGCCAGCAGTGCAGACAGGGGAACAGATACGCAGTATTTT.

The chain couples TRBV27 to TRBJ2-1; tentative D call: TRBD1 (5 bases). Trimming stripped 3 bases from V and 3 bases from J, with 9 bases between. This CDR3 has 14 amino acids. Germline CDR1 MNHEY, CDR2 SMNVEV (reference sequence). CDR3: CASSFSGFYNEQFF. Written as DNA, the CDR3 is TGTGCCAGCAGTTTTTCAGGGTTCTACAATGAGCAGTTCTTC.